This T cell receptor beta chain was sequenced during a study of siplizumab effects on memory and regulatory T cells. Sequencing of each sample assayed around 10^5 TCR templates. Clones were read by immunoSEQ multiplex PCR, and TCRdb kept only the in-frame ones, dropping some. The sample gives about 110,000 clones, roughly 91% of which show up once; less than 0.35% is in the top ten. Points on this clone: The antigen is undetermined.

Notes on the study in general: Fewer alloreactive sequences mapped to unstimulated CD4+ memory cells under siplizumab. Mean Treg-derived proportions of mappable alloreactive CD4+ clones were 55% to 75% for siplizumab and around 30% for controls. Naive T cells seemed more diverse than memory cells and seemed major alloresponse contributors.

This receptor was obtained from a human donor in good health. Sequenced material: CD4+ T cells sorted from blood.

As DNA, the CDR3 is TGTGCCTGGGGACAGGGGGTTAATGAAAAACTGTTTTTT. It translates to CAWGQGVNEKLFF. V gene TRBV30 combines with J gene TRBJ1-4, with 10 bases lining up with TRBD1. V trimming: 5 bases; J trimming: 4 bases; junction bases outside the gene matches: 1. The CDR3 sequence is 13 residues long. CDR1 and CDR2 from the germline V gene are GTSNPN and SVGIG (reference sequence).